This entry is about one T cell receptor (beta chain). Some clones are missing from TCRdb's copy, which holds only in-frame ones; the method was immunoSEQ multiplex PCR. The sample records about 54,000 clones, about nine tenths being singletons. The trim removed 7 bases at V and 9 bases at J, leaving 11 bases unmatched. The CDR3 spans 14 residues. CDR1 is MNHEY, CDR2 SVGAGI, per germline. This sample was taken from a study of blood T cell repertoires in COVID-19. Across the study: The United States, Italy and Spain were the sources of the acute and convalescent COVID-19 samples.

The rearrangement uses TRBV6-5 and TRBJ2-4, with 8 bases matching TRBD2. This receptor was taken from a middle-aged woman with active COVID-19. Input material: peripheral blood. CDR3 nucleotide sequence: TGTGCCAGCAACCCCCCGGGGGGGGGAGGCATTCAGTACTTC. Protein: CASNPPGGGGIQYF.